The TCR beta chain under discussion was sequenced for a study of OX40 agonist ivuxolimab in advanced cancers. Whole-study context: Averaging about 60 years in age, with a range of roughly 20 to 80, the cohort was more than 75% male. Study findings and constraints: There were also nonresponders showing low normalized T-cell clonal expansion. More expanded clones were found, on average, in CD8+ than in CD4+ T cells.

CDR3 length equals 13 residues. The germline V gene has CDR1 MNHEY and CDR2 SMNVEV (reference sequence). Trimming shortened V by 2 bases and J by 2 bases, and 6 bases separated the two germline ends. Generated by immunoSEQ multiplex PCR, the TCRdb table keeps only in-frame clones and is missing some. The sample yields 65,000 to 85,000 clones, approximately 90% seen once. It was autoimmune disease history or systemic immunosuppression that excluded patients. Of note for this clone: As yet, its antigen is unknown. The same CDR3 also results from other DNA sequences found in this sample.

The sequence was collected from an adult with an advanced solid tumor such as melanoma, head and neck, liver or kidney cancer. Sequenced here: CD4+ or CD8+ T cells sorted from blood, sampled in a trial of the OX40 agonist ivuxolimab. The chain uses TRBV27 and TRBJ1-1; no definite D call. CDR3: CASSLGRNTEAFF. CDR3 coding DNA: TGTGCCAGCAGTTTAGGGCGTAACACTGAAGCTTTCTTT.